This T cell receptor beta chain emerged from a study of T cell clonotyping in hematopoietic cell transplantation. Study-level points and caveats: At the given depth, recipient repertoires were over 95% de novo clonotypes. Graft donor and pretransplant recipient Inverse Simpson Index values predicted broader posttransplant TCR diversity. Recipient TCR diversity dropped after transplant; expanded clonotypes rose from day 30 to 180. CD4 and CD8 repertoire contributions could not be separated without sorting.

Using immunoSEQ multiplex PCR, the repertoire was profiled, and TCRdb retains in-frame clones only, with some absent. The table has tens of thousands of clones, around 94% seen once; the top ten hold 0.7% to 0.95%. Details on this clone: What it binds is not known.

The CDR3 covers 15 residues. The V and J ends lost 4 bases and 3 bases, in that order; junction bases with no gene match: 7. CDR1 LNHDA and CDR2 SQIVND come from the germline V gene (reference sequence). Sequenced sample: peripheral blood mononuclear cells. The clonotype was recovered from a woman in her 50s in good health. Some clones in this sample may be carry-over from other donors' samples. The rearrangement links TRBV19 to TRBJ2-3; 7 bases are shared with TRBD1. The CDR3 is CASSTRQGRTDTQYF. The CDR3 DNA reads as TGTGCCAGTAGTACCAGACAGGGACGAACAGATACGCAGTATTTT. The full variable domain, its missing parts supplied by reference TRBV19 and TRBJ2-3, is DGGITQSPKYLFRKEGQNVTLSCEQNLNHDAMYWYRQDPGQGLRLIYYSQIVNDFQKGDIAEGYSVSREKKESFPLTVTSAQKNPTAFYLCASSTRQGRTDTQYFGPGTRLTVL.